A single sample gave rise to the 20 T cell receptor beta chains below, sequenced in a study of cytomegalovirus exposure and HLA in healthy donors. Both 60 Vbeta primers and 13 Jbeta primers went into the PCR. Only in-frame clones appear in the TCRdb table, and some are missing; sequencing was by immunoSEQ multiplex PCR. The data hold 100,000 to 150,000 clones, with approximately 85% observed a single time. The sample taken for sequencing was PBMCs. These receptors came from a boy aged 10-17 years in good health and CMV-seronegative.

In its sample, this clone was seen a few times. J is TRBJ2-7 and V is TRBV4-1; TRBD1 matches 10 bases. Per germline, CDR1 MGHRA and CDR2 YSYEKL. This CDR3 is 15 amino acids long. After removal of 0 bases from V and 4 bases from J, the junction contained 3 bases not matched to a gene. The CDR3, as DNA: TGCGCCAGCAGCCAAGATGGGACAGGGGATTACGAGCAGTACTTC. Encoded protein: CASSQDGTGDYEQYF.

V usage is TRBV27 and J usage is TRBJ2-7; 10 bases match TRBD1. J gave up 7 bases and V 6 bases, and 15 bases lay outside the gene matches. Germline CDR1 MNHEY, CDR2 SMNVEV (reference sequence). This CDR3 has 16 amino acids. CDR3 DNA sequence: TGTGCCAGCAGCCTCTACTCCGGGACAGGGGCGAGGGAGCAGTACTTC. It encodes CASSLYSGTGAREQYF.

The CDR3 loop is CASNAGQGRNQPQHF. The CDR3 DNA is TGTGCCAGCAATGCGGGACAGGGCCGAAATCAGCCCCAGCATTTT. The chain links TRBV21-1 to TRBJ1-5; the table's D call, TRBD1, was not checked against the DNA. TRBV21-1 is reported as a pseudogene. The CDR3 totals 15 residues.

The J gene is TRBJ1-5, the V gene TRBV28; TRBD1 aligns across 7 bases. CDR3 length: 15 residues. Germline V gene lookup returns CDR1 MDHEN and CDR2 SYDVKM. Trimming took 5 bases from V and 5 from J; bases not matched to a gene: 9. CDR3 sequence (DNA): TGTGCCAGCAGTGGTCGACAGGGAGGCGATCAGCCCCAGCATTTT. It encodes CASSGRQGGDQPQHF. Using reference TRBV28 and TRBJ1-5 for the parts outside the CDR3, the full variable domain is DVKVTQSSRYLVKRTGEKVFLECVQDMDHENMFWYRQDPGLGLRLIYFSYDVKMKEKGDIPEGYSVSREKKERFSLILESASTNQTSMYLCASSGRQGGDQPQHFGDGTRLSIL.

The V gene is TRBV7-3, the J gene TRBJ1-4; the match to TRBD1 covers 8 bases. Germline V CDR1 and CDR2: SGHTA, FQGTGA. The CDR3 is 15 amino acids. Trimming took 5 bases from V and 8 from J; bases not matched to a gene: 10. The CDR3 DNA reads TGTGCCAGCAGCCACTCAGGGGGCGCCGGCGAAAAACTGTTTTTT. It codes for CASSHSGGAGEKLFF.

With respect to this clone: The sample holds other DNA sequences that translate to the same CDR3. The J gene is TRBJ2-5, the V gene TRBV6-5; TRBD2 is a possible D gene (5 bases). CDR3 length: 14 residues. The germline V gene has CDR1 MNHEY and CDR2 SVGAGI. V was trimmed by 5 bases and J by 2 bases, leaving 12 bases between them. CDR3 amino acids: CASSEPGGQETQYF. CDR3 bases: TGTGCCAGCAGTGAACCCGGAGGACAAGAGACCCAGTACTTC.

The chain couples TRBV5-1 to TRBJ2-1; weak D call: TRBD1 (5 bases). The CDR3 runs to 13 residues. V gave up 8 bases and J gave up 8 bases, with 17 bases separating them. CDR1 and CDR2 (germline): SGHRS, YFSETQ. The CDR3 here is CASRGVGRHEQFF. The CDR3 DNA sequence: TGCGCCAGTAGGGGTGTGGGGCGACATGAGCAGTTCTTC.

V usage is TRBV7-9 and J usage is TRBJ2-3, with D perhaps matching TRBD2 (6 bases). In germline, CDR1 is SEHNR, CDR2 FQNEAQ (reference sequence). V dropped 5 bases and J dropped 6 bases, with 18 bases sitting between them. There are 15 residues in the CDR3. CDR3 sequence (DNA): TGTGCCAGCAGCCGAGGAGGGGCGCCCCCGGATACGCAGTATTTT. This sequence encodes CASSRGGAPPDTQYF.

The chain uses TRBV2 and TRBJ2-3, with 8 bases aligning to TRBD2. This CDR3 contains 15 residues. Germline loops: CDR1 SNHLY, CDR2 FYNNEI. With V trimmed by 6 bases and J by 2 bases, 7 bases remained unmatched. The CDR3 here is CASRERGPYTDTQYF. The CDR3 DNA sequence: TGTGCCAGCAGGGAGCGGGGGCCCTACACAGATACGCAGTATTTT.

The rearrangement uses TRBV5-1 and TRBJ1-4; TRBD1 aligns across 7 bases. This CDR3 is built from 14 residues. J gave up 8 bases and V 0 bases, and 4 bases lay outside the gene matches. Germline V CDR1 and CDR2: SGHRS, YFSETQ. CDR3 DNA sequence: TGCGCCAGCAGCTTGGACAGGGGACGGGAAAAACTGTTTTTT. Its translation: CASSLDRGREKLFF.

The chain combines TRBV5-1 with TRBJ2-3; 9 nucleotides align to TRBD1. The CDR3 sequence is 16 residues long. The V gene's germline CDR1 is SGHRS and CDR2 YFSETQ. The J segment lost 1 base and the V segment lost 4 bases, leaving 7 bases of the junction unmatched. The CDR3 protein is CASSKGGQGGTDTQYF. Here the CDR3 DNA reads TGCGCCAGCAGCAAGGGGGGACAGGGAGGCACAGATACGCAGTATTTT.

The rearrangement uses TRBV19 and TRBJ1-2; D gene ambiguous. Germline CDR1 LNHDA, CDR2 SQIVND (reference sequence). V was clipped by 0 bases and J by 5 bases, with 10 bases between them. There are 14 residues in the CDR3. The CDR3 sequence is CASSIDLWQYGYTF. The CDR3 DNA is TGTGCCAGTAGTATAGATCTCTGGCAGTATGGCTACACCTTC.

This chain connects TRBV7-8 to TRBJ1-6, with D possibly matching TRBD1 (5 bases). V gave up 5 bases and J gave up 9 bases, with 17 bases separating them. The CDR3 is made up of 15 amino acids. Germline V gives CDR1 SGHVS, CDR2 FQNEAQ. This chain's CDR3 is CASSAQGQAISPLHF. The CDR3 DNA sequence: TGTGCCAGCAGCGCCCAGGGTCAGGCAATTTCACCCCTCCACTTT.

The genes are TRBV6-1 and TRBJ2-4; D gene uncertain. CDR1 and CDR2 from the germline V gene are MNHNS and SASEGT. V was cut by 2 bases and J by 0 bases, with 8 bases left in between. This CDR3 is 15 amino acids long. Here the CDR3 DNA reads TGTGCCAGCAGTGAAATACAGTTAGCCAAAAACATTCAGTACTTC. It encodes CASSEIQLAKNIQYF.

The chain uses TRBV7-8 and TRBJ1-2; 12 bases are a match to TRBD1. J was trimmed by 7 bases and V by 0 bases; bases with no gene match: 12. The CDR3 spans 18 residues. In germline, CDR1 is SGHVS, CDR2 FQNEAQ. The CDR3 region is CASSLALSGTGGDIGYTF. The CDR3 nucleotides read TGTGCCAGCAGCTTAGCCCTTTCCGGGACAGGGGGCGATATTGGCTACACCTTC.

The chain recombines TRBV7-9 with TRBJ2-7; tentatively, D is TRBD2 (6 bases). Germline lookup yields CDR1 SEHNR and CDR2 FQNEAQ (reference sequence). This CDR3 spans 14 amino acids. The V and J ends lost 4 bases and 3 bases respectively, with 13 bases between them. CDR3 residues: CASSYPARGYEQYF. CDR3 DNA sequence: TGTGCCAGCAGCTACCCGGCGCGGGGCTACGAGCAGTACTTC.

The sample holds one count of this clone. One end of the junction does not line up with germline, which may come from a read error. The genes are TRBV30 and TRBJ1-2; no clear D gene. CDR1 is GTSNPN and CDR2 is SVGIG in the germline V gene (reference sequence). The CDR3 is made up of 12 amino acids. CDR3 amino acids: CAWSLWGDGYPF. In nucleotides, the CDR3 is TGTGCCTGGAGTCTTTGGGGAGATGGCTACCCCTTC.

CDR3 in amino acids: CASNSLAGGADTQYF. CDR3 in DNA: TGTGCCAGCAACTCACTAGCGGGGGGTGCGGATACGCAGTATTTT. The chain uses TRBV27 and TRBJ2-3; 12 bases are shared with TRBD2. Per germline, CDR1 MNHEY and CDR2 SMNVEV (reference sequence). V dropped 7 bases and J dropped 6; count of bases not matched to a gene: 8. The CDR3 is made up of 15 amino acids.

As for this clone: Mismatch with germline at one junction end may stem from a read error. The J gene is TRBJ1-5, the V gene TRBV15; weak D call: TRBD1 (5 bases). In germline, CDR1 is LNHNV, CDR2 YYDKDF (reference sequence). CDR3 size: 12 residues. Written as DNA, the CDR3 is TGTGCCACCAGCAGAGATGTAGGGGTCAAGGATTTT. Protein: CATSRDVGVKDF.

The chain links TRBV9 to TRBJ2-7, with TRBD1 identical over 8 bases. The CDR3 has 15 amino acids. J was trimmed by 1 base and V by 3 bases; bases with no gene match: 6. CDR1 and CDR2 from the germline V gene are SGDLS and YYNGEE. CDR3 nucleotides: TGTGCCAGCAGCGCACACGGACAGGGTTCCTACGAGCAGTACTTC. It specifies CASSAHGQGSYEQYF.